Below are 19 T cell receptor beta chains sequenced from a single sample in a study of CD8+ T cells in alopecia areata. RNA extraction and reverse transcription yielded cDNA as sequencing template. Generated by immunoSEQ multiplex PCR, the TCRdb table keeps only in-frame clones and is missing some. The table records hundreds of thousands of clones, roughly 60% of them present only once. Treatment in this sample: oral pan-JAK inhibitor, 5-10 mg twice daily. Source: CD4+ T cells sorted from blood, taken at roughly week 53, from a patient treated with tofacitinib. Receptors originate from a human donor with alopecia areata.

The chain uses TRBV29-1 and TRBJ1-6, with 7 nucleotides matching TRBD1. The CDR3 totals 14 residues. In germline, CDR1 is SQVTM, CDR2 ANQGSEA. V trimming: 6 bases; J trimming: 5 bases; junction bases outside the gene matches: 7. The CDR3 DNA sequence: TGCAGCGTCGCCTTTGGACAGGATAATTCACCCCTCCACTTT. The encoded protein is CSVAFGQDNSPLHF.

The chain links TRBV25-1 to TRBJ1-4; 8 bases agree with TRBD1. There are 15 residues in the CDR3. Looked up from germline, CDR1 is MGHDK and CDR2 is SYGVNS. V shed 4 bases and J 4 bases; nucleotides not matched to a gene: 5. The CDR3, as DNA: TGTGCCAGCAGTGGATTTACAGGGGGTAATGAAAAACTGTTTTTT. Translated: CASSGFTGGNEKLFF.

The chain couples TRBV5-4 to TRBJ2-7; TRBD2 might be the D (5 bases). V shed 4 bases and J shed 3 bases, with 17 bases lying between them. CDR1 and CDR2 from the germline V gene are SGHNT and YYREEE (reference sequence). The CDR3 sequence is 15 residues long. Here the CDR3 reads CASSTGKVDIYEQYF. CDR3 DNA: TGTGCCAGCAGCACCGGGAAGGTGGATATCTACGAGCAGTACTTC.

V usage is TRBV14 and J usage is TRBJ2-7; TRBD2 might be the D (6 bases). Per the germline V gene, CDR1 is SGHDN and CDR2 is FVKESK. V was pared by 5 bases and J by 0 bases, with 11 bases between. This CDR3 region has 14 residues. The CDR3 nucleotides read TGTGCCAGCAGCAGCCGGGACTTCTCCTACGAGCAGTACTTC. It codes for CASSSRDFSYEQYF.

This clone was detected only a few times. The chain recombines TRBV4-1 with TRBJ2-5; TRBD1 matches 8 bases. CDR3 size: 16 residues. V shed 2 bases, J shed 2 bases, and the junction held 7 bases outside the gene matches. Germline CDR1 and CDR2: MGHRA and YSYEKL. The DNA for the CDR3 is TGCGCCAGCAGCCAAAGGGAGACAGGGGATCAAGAGACCCAGTACTTC. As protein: CASSQRETGDQETQYF.

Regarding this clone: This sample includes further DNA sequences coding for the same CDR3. Here the CDR3 reads CASSLGGQPQHF. The CDR3, as DNA: TGTGCCAGCAGCCTCGGCGGGCAGCCCCAGCATTTT. This chain connects TRBV13 to TRBJ1-5, with no clear D. CDR1 PRHDT and CDR2 FYEKMQ come from the germline V gene (reference sequence). V gave up 5 bases and J gave up 7 bases, with 9 bases separating them. The CDR3 extends over 12 amino acids.

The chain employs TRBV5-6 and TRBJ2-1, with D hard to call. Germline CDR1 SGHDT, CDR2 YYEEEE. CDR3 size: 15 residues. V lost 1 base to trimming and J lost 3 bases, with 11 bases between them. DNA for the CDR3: TGTGCCAGCAGCTTGTTGAACAGTTTCTACAATGAGCAGTTCTTC. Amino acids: CASSLLNSFYNEQFF.

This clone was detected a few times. The chain's CDR3 is CSVGETTAMNTEAFF. The CDR3 DNA reads TGCAGCGTCGGGGAGACGACAGCTATGAACACTGAAGCTTTCTTT. The rearrangement joins TRBV29-1 to TRBJ1-1; possibly TRBD1 for D (5 bases). The CDR3 spans 15 residues. Trimming removed 6 bases from V and 0 bases from J, with 17 bases in between. Germline lookup yields CDR1 SQVTM and CDR2 ANQGSEA.

This chain's CDR3 is CASSSPGQDNEQFF. CDR3 nucleotide sequence: TGCGCCAGCAGCTCGCCGGGACAGGATAATGAGCAGTTCTTC. The V and J genes are TRBV5-1 and TRBJ2-1; 8 bases match TRBD1. The V gene end was trimmed by 3 bases and the J gene end by 7 bases; junction bases not matched to a gene: 6. This CDR3 spans 14 amino acids. Germline values: CDR1 SGHRS, CDR2 YFSETQ.

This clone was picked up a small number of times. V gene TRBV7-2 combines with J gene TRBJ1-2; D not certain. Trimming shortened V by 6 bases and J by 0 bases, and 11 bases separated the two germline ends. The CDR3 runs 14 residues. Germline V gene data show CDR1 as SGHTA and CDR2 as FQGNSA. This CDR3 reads CASSSQEANYGYTF. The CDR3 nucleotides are TGTGCCAGCAGTAGTCAAGAAGCTAACTATGGCTACACCTTC.

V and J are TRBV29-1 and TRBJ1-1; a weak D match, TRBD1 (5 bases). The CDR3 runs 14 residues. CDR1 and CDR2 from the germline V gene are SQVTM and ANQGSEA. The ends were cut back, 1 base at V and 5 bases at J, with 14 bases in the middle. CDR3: CSVEGGGVRTEAFF. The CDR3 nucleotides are TGCAGCGTTGAAGGCGGAGGGGTACGAACTGAAGCTTTCTTT.

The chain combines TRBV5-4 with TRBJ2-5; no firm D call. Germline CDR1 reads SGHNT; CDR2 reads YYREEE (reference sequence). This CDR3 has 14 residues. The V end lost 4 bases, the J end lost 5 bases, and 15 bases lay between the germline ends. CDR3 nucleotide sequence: TGTGCCAGCAGCCTATCCCCATCCGTGGAGACCCAGTACTTC. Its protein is CASSLSPSVETQYF.

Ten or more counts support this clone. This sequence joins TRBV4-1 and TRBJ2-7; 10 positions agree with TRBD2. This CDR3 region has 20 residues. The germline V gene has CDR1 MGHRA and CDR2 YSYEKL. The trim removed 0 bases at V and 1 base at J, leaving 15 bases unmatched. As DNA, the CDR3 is TGCGCCAGCAGCCAAGAGATTGCTAGCGGGGGCCTTCTAAGTTCCTACGAGCAGTACTTC. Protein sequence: CASSQEIASGGLLSSYEQYF.

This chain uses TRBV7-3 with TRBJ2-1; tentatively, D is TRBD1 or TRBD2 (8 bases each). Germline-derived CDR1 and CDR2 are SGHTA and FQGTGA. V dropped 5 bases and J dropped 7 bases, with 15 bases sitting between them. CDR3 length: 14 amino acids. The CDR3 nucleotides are TGTGCCAGCAGCAGGACAGGGACTAGGAATGAGCAGTTCTTC. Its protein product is CASSRTGTRNEQFF.

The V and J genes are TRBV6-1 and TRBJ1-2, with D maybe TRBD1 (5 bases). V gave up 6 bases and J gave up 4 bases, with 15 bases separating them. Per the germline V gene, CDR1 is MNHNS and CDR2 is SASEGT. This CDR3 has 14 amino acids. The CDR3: CASRARQKIYGYTF. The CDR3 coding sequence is TGTGCCAGCAGGGCTAGACAGAAAATCTATGGCTACACCTTC.

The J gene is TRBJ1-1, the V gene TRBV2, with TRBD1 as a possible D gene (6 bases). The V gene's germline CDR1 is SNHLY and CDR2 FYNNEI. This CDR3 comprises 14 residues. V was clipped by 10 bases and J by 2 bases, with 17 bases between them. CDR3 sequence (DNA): TGTGCCAACCTACAAGACAGGATTAACACTGAAGCTTTCTTT. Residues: CANLQDRINTEAFF.

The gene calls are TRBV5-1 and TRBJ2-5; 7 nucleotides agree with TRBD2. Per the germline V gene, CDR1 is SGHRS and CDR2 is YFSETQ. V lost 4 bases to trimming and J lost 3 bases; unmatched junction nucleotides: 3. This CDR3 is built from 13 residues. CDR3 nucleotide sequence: TGCGCCAGCAGCCGGGGAGGGGAAGAGACCCAGTACTTC. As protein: CASSRGGEETQYF.

CDR3 coding DNA: TGTGCCTGGAGTGTACCAGGGCCCTCTGGAAACACCATATATTTT. Protein: CAWSVPGPSGNTIYF. The V gene is TRBV30, the J gene TRBJ1-3, with D perhaps matching TRBD1 (5 bases). The CDR3 runs to 15 residues. Trimming cost V 0 bases and J 0 bases, with 9 bases left between them. CDR1 is GTSNPN, CDR2 SVGIG, per germline (reference sequence).

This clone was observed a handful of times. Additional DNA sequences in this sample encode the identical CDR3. This chain's CDR3 is CASSSYNEQFF. CDR3 sequence (DNA): TGTGCCAGTAGTTCCTACAATGAGCAGTTCTTC. This chain joins TRBV19 and TRBJ2-1; D unresolved. This CDR3 is 11 amino acids long. V shed 5 bases and J shed 1 base, with 0 bases lying between them. CDR1 and CDR2 (germline): LNHDA, SQIVND (reference sequence).